These 27 T cell receptor beta chains originate from one sample sequenced in a study of blood T cell repertoires in COVID-19. Here immunoSEQ multiplex PCR was the method, and the copy in TCRdb shows in-frame clones only, minus some. The repertoire consists of 200,000 to 250,000 clones, with around 82% occurring once and the leading ten covering more than 10%. Sample: peripheral blood. These receptors all stem from a human donor in a cohort sampled during active COVID-19.

The rearrangement joins TRBV28 to TRBJ2-5; 8 nucleotides line up with TRBD2. Germline V gene sequence: CDR1 MDHEN, CDR2 SYDVKM. This CDR3 has 13 amino acids. Trimming took 7 bases from V and 4 from J; bases not matched to a gene: 5. The CDR3 here is CASIHAGGETQYF. The CDR3 DNA is TGTGCCAGCATCCACGCGGGGGGAGAGACCCAGTACTTC.

This clone was counted a single time. The chain employs TRBV19 and TRBJ1-4, with D unresolved. Deletions cut 7 bases from V and 0 bases from J, with 15 bases between. The V gene's germline CDR1 is LNHDA and CDR2 SQIVND (reference sequence). This CDR3 contains 16 residues. The CDR3 sequence is CASTTQANPTNEKLFF. The CDR3 DNA reads TGTGCCAGTACTACCCAGGCGAACCCAACTAATGAAAAACTGTTTTTT.

The chain carries TRBV5-4 and TRBJ2-1; 9 bases map to TRBD2. The CDR3 runs 15 residues. Germline lookup yields CDR1 SGHNT and CDR2 YYREEE (reference sequence). Trimming took 1 base from V and 7 from J; bases not matched to a gene: 6. In DNA form, the CDR3 reads TGTGCCAGCAGCTTGCCTAGCGGGAACGAAAATGAGCAGTTCTTC. Translating gives CASSLPSGNENEQFF.

This chain uses TRBV19 with TRBJ1-2; D is perhaps TRBD1 (5 bases). Germline V gene data show CDR1 as LNHDA and CDR2 as SQIVND (reference sequence). The CDR3 is 16 amino acids. V lost 5 bases, J lost 1 base, and 17 bases lay in between. The CDR3 nucleotides are TGTGCCAGTAGTGGGAGGGACGGAAACCTTAACTATGGCTACACCTTC. Translating gives CASSGRDGNLNYGYTF.

The rearrangement uses TRBV18 and TRBJ1-6; D unclear. The CDR3 loop spans 14 amino acids. Per the germline V gene, CDR1 is KGHSH and CDR2 is LQKENI. Trimming took 3 bases from V and 8 from J, leaving 11 bases between them. CDR3 coding DNA: TGTGCCAGCTCACCCCGGACGGAGGATTCACCCCTCCACTTT. Translated: CASSPRTEDSPLHF. Based on the CDR3 plus reference TRBV18 and TRBJ1-6, the full variable domain is NAGVMQNPRHLVRRRGQEARLRCSPMKGHSHVYWYRQLPEEGLKFMVYLQKENIIDESGMPKERFSAEFPKEGPSILRIQQVVRGDSAAYFCASSPRTEDSPLHFGNGTRLTVT.

This clone was counted ten times or more. This CDR3 is CASSHPGGAGEQYF. The CDR3 DNA sequence: TGCGCCAGCAGCCACCCGGGGGGGGCGGGGGAGCAGTACTTC. The chain uses TRBV4-1 and TRBJ2-7, with TRBD2 matching 8 bases. After removal of 3 bases from V and 7 bases from J, the junction contained 8 bases not matched to a gene. The CDR3 extends over 14 amino acids. In germline, CDR1 is MGHRA, CDR2 YSYEKL.

The CDR3 DNA follows: TGTGCCAGCAGCCCCTACGGGGAGGGCCTCTACGAGCAGTACTTC. Protein sequence: CASSPYGEGLYEQYF. This chain joins TRBV28 and TRBJ2-7; 7 positions match TRBD2. CDR1 and CDR2 (germline): MDHEN, SYDVKM. This CDR3 is 15 amino acids long. The J segment lost 3 bases and the V segment lost 6 bases, leaving 11 bases of the junction unmatched.

The rearrangement uses TRBV19 and TRBJ2-3; 7 bases line up with TRBD2. The V gene's germline CDR1 is LNHDA and CDR2 SQIVND (reference sequence). V lost 3 bases and J lost 6; bases outside the gene matches: 3. The CDR3 runs 13 residues. The CDR3 region is CASSIGEGDTQYF. The CDR3 DNA follows: TGTGCCAGTAGTATCGGGGAGGGGGATACGCAGTATTTT.

The chain combines TRBV5-1 with TRBJ1-1, with TRBD1 identical over 7 bases. J gave up 4 bases and V 5 bases, and 5 bases lay outside the gene matches. Germline-derived CDR1 and CDR2 are SGHRS and YFSETQ. The CDR3 contains 13 residues. CDR3 amino acids: CASRRGPGTEAFF. Here the CDR3 DNA reads TGCGCCAGCAGAAGGGGGCCGGGCACTGAAGCTTTCTTT.

The chain links TRBV12-3 or TRBV12-4 to TRBJ1-2; D uncertain. Trimming removed 8 bases from V and 1 base from J, with 8 bases in between. This CDR3 is 12 amino acids long. The CDR3 here is CASHRGNYGYTF. DNA for the CDR3: TGTGCCAGCCACCGGGGTAACTATGGCTACACCTTC.

V usage is TRBV4-1 and J usage is TRBJ2-7; D is possibly TRBD2 (6 bases). Deletions cut 3 bases from V and 2 bases from J, with 17 bases between. The CDR3 consists of 16 residues. The germline CDR1 and CDR2 sequences are MGHRA and YSYEKL. The CDR3: CASSQGGPAGTYEQYF. In DNA form, the CDR3 reads TGCGCCAGCAGCCAGGGAGGACCCGCCGGGACCTACGAGCAGTACTTC.

The chain couples TRBV29-1 to TRBJ2-7, with 9 nucleotides matching TRBD2. In germline, CDR1 is SQVTM, CDR2 ANQGSEA. V dropped 6 bases and J dropped 6; count of bases not matched to a gene: 12. The length of the CDR3 is 14 residues. Written as DNA, the CDR3 is TGCAGCGTAAGGCGGGAGGGCCGTTCGGCCGAGCAGTACTTC. Amino acid sequence: CSVRREGRSAEQYF.

This chain joins TRBV5-4 and TRBJ1-6; D might be TRBD1 (5 bases). V gave up 4 bases and J gave up 0 bases, with 17 bases separating them. CDR3 size: 18 residues. CDR1 and CDR2 from the germline V gene are SGHNT and YYREEE (reference sequence). CDR3 sequence reads: CASSPMAGLSSYNSPLHF. The CDR3 nucleotides are TGTGCCAGCAGCCCTATGGCGGGGCTGAGCTCCTATAATTCACCCCTCCACTTT.

The chain employs TRBV7-8 and TRBJ2-7, with 10 bases lining up with TRBD2. The J segment lost 3 bases and the V segment lost 4 bases, leaving 6 bases of the junction unmatched. CDR3 length: 15 amino acids. Per germline, CDR1 SGHVS and CDR2 FQNEAQ. CDR3 loop: CASSSSRLAGYEQYF. In nucleotides, the CDR3 is TGTGCCAGCAGCTCTTCTAGACTAGCGGGCTACGAGCAGTACTTC.

The chain carries TRBV6-6 and TRBJ1-6; TRBD1 matches 8 bases. Per germline, CDR1 MNHNY and CDR2 SVGAGI (reference sequence). The ends lost 11 bases at V and 2 bases at J; junction bases unmatched: 8. The length of the CDR3 is 15 residues. The CDR3 DNA reads TGTGCCTGTGGACAGGGTCGGGCCTATAATTCACCCCTCCACTTT. It encodes CACGQGRAYNSPLHF.

V is TRBV24-1 and J is TRBJ1-2, with 7 bases that match TRBD1. The CDR3 has 14 amino acids. Germline CDR1 is KGHDR and CDR2 is SFDVKD. V lost 6 bases to trimming and J lost 4 bases; unmatched junction nucleotides: 7. CDR3 sequence reads: CATSPNTGAYGYTF. The CDR3 nucleotides are TGTGCCACCAGTCCTAACACAGGGGCCTATGGCTACACCTTC.

This clone appeared a single time. The chain carries TRBV28 and TRBJ1-1; D is possibly TRBD1 (6 bases). The CDR3 loop spans 15 amino acids. Trimming stripped 5 bases from V and 0 bases from J, with 13 bases between. Germline V gives CDR1 MDHEN, CDR2 SYDVKM. This chain's CDR3 is CASSQGTSLNTEAFF. In DNA, the CDR3 is TGTGCCAGCAGTCAAGGGACATCTTTGAACACTGAAGCTTTCTTT.

The chain uses TRBV9 and TRBJ2-2; the match to TRBD2 covers 7 bases. This CDR3 has 15 amino acids. Losses at the gene ends were 4 bases for V and 5 bases for J; bases not matched to a gene: 8. CDR1 is SGDLS and CDR2 is YYNGEE in the germline V gene. CDR3 bases: TGTGCCAGCAGCAGAGGTCCGGGAGGTACCGGGGAGCTGTTTTTT. It yields the protein CASSRGPGGTGELFF.

The chain recombines TRBV2 with TRBJ2-5; D may be TRBD2 (6 bases). The V and J ends lost 6 bases and 1 base respectively, with 15 bases between them. This CDR3 is 15 amino acids long. CDR1 SNHLY and CDR2 FYNNEI come from the germline V gene. CDR3 in DNA: TGTGCCAGCAGGCGAGTGTGGAGGGCCCAAGAGACCCAGTACTTC. It codes for CASRRVWRAQETQYF. Variable domain in full (rest from reference TRBV2 and TRBJ2-5): EPEVTQTPSHQVTQMGQEVILRCVPISNHLYFYWYRQILGQKVEFLVSFYNNEISEKSEIFDDQFSVERPDGSNFTLKIRSTKLEDSAMYFCASRRVWRAQETQYFGPGTRLLVL.

This clone was detected a few times. CDR3 protein: CASSSGGAGNQPQHF. The CDR3 coding sequence is TGTGCCAGCAGTTCAGGGGGTGCTGGCAATCAGCCCCAGCATTTT. This chain connects TRBV28 to TRBJ1-5; 7 bases align to TRBD1. This CDR3 spans 15 amino acids. Germline CDR1 reads MDHEN; CDR2 reads SYDVKM. The V and J ends lost 4 bases and 2 bases, in that order; junction bases with no gene match: 5.

The chain employs TRBV11-2 and TRBJ2-7; 7 bases are a match to TRBD1. The CDR3 runs 13 residues. V lost 5 bases to trimming and J lost 2 bases; unmatched junction nucleotides: 3. The germline V gene encodes CDR1 SGHAT and CDR2 FQNNGV. DNA for the CDR3: TGTGCCAGCAGCCCCGACAGGGCCTACGAGCAGTACTTC. Translated, it gives CASSPDRAYEQYF.

The rearrangement uses TRBV2 and TRBJ2-1; D call uncertain. The CDR3 extends over 12 amino acids. The V and J ends lost 6 bases and 4 bases respectively, with 7 bases between them. The germline V gene encodes CDR1 SNHLY and CDR2 FYNNEI. CDR3 nucleotides: TGTGCCAGCAGCGGAGAATACAATGAGCAGTTCTTC. Translating it yields CASSGEYNEQFF.

V is TRBV9 and J is TRBJ2-3; D may be TRBD2 (7 bases). CDR3 length equals 18 residues. Deletions cut 3 bases from V and 3 bases from J, with 23 bases between. Germline-derived CDR1 and CDR2 are SGDLS and YYNGEE. As DNA, the CDR3 is TGTGCCAGCAGCGACCCCGGAGGGGGGGCTGTGGGGACAGATACGCAGTATTTT. This sequence encodes CASSDPGGGAVGTDTQYF.

The V call is TRBV6-5, the J call TRBJ2-3, with a weak D call TRBD2 (5 bases). The V end lost 0 bases, the J end lost 9 bases, and 10 bases lay between the germline ends. The length of the CDR3 is 13 residues. Per the germline V gene, CDR1 is MNHEY and CDR2 is SVGAGI. In DNA form, the CDR3 reads TGTGCCAGCAGTTACTCTGTACGAGGGACGCAGTATTTT. Translating it yields CASSYSVRGTQYF.

The V call is TRBV11-3, the J call TRBJ2-3, with D possibly being TRBD2 (5 bases). CDR1 and CDR2 from the germline V gene are SGHNT and YENEEA. The CDR3 runs to 14 residues. With 5 bases removed from V and 4 bases from J, the gap between germline ends came to 13 bases. The CDR3 here is CASSLGRLPDTQYF. The CDR3 nucleotides are TGTGCCAGCAGCCTCGGTCGACTACCAGATACGCAGTATTTT.

The rearrangement uses TRBV3-1 (or the pseudogene TRBV3-2) and TRBJ1-2; 8 bases are shared with TRBD1. Germline CDR1 and CDR2: LGHDT and YNNKEL (reference sequence). With 3 bases clipped from V and 8 bases from J, the junction kept 8 bases outside the gene matches. This CDR3 region has 14 residues. The CDR3 is CASSHHDRGEGYTF. The CDR3 DNA is TGTGCCAGCAGCCATCACGACAGGGGAGAGGGCTACACCTTC.

This clone was picked up a small number of times. The chain carries TRBV6-6 and TRBJ1-2; unclear D gene. The CDR3 is made up of 14 amino acids. The germline CDR1 and CDR2 sequences are MNHNY and SVGAGI (reference sequence). V lost 6 bases to trimming and J lost 7 bases, with 18 bases between them. The CDR3 spells CASSPTSDSAGYTF. For the CDR3, the DNA is TGTGCCAGCAGCCCAACTTCGGACTCGGCTGGCTACACCTTC.